This T cell receptor (beta chain) is from a study of early T cells in non-severe SARS-CoV-2 infection. The overall study: Sequencing of bulk RNA from unsorted whole blood was done, without chain pairing. Study-wide results and limits: VDJdb matching skewed toward anti-spike CD8 responses, missing private and CD4 specificities.

The CDR3 contains 12 residues. Germline CDR1 is DFQATT and CDR2 is SNEGSKA (reference sequence). After removal of 6 bases from V and 4 bases from J, the junction contained 4 bases not matched to a gene. cDNA molecules, individually, were tagged with unique molecular identifiers. TCRdb reprocessed the 5' RACE reads via MiXCR and lists one record per CDR3 protein. The table shows tens of thousands of distinct CDR3 sequences, with 4.9% occurring only once. This clonotype was recorded a few times. Its target is unknown. The V call is TRBV20-1, the J call TRBJ2-3; 7 nucleotides agree with TRBD1. The sample was whole blood. The receptor was derived from an adult who was a healthcare worker with PCR-confirmed SARS-CoV-2 infection or an uninfected control (not recorded which). CDR3 loop: CSASGTADTQYF. CDR3 nucleotide sequence: TGCAGTGCCAGTGGGACAGCAGATACGCAGTATTTT.